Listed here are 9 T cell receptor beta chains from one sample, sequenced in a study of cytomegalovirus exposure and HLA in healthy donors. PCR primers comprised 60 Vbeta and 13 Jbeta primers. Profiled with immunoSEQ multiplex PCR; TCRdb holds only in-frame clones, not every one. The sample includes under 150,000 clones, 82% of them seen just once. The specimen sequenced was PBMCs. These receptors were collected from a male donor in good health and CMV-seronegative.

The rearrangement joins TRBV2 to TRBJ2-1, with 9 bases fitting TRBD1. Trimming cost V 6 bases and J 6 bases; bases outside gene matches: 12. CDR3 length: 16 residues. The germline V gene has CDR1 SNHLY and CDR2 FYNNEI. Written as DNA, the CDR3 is TGTGCCAGCAGCGATCCGGGACAGGGATTAACCAATGAGCAGTTCTTC. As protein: CASSDPGQGLTNEQFF.

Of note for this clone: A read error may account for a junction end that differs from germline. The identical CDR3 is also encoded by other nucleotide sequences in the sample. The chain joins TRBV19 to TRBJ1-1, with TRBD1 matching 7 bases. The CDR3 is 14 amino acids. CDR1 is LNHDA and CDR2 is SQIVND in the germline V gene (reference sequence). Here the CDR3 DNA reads TGTGCCAGTAGTCGACAGGGACTCAACACTGAGGCTTTCTTT. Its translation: CASSRQGLNTEAFF.

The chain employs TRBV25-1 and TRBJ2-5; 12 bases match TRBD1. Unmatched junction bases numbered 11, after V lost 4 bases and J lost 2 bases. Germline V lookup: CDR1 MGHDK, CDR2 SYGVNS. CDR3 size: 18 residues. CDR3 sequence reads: CASSGRDRGLFWQETQYF. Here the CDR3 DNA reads TGTGCCAGCAGTGGCCGGGACAGGGGGCTCTTTTGGCAAGAGACCCAGTACTTC.

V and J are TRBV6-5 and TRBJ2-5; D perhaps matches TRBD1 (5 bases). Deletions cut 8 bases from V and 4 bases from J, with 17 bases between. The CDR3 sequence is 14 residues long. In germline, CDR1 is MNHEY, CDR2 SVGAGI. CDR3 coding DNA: TGTGCCAGCGGGGATTACGACAGTCCAGAGACCCAGTACTTC. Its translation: CASGDYDSPETQYF.

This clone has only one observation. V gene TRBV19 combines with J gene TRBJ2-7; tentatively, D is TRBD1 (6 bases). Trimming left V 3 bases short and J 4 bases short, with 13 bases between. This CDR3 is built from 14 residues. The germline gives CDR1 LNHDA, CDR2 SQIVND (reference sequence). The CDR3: CASSIRGQDYEQYF. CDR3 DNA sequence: TGTGCCAGTAGTATCCGGGGACAAGATTACGAGCAGTACTTC.

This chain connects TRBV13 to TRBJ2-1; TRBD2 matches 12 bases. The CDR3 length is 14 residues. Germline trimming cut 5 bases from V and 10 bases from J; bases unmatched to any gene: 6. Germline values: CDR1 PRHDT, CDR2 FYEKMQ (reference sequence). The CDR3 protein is CASSHGTSGREQFF. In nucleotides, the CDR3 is TGTGCCAGCAGCCATGGGACTAGCGGGCGGGAGCAGTTCTTC.

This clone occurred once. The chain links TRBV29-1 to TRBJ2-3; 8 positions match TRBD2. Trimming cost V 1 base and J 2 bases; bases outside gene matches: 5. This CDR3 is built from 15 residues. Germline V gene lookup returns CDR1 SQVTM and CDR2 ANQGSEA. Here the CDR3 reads CSVEGGAGATDTQYF. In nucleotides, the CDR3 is TGCAGCGTTGAAGGGGGAGCGGGAGCCACAGATACGCAGTATTTT.

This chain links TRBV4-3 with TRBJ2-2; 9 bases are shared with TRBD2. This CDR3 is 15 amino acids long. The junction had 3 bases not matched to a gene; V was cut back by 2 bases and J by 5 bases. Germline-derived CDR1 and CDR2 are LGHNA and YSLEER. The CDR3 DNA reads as TGCGCCAGCAGCCAAACTAGCGGGCGGACCGGGGAGCTGTTTTTT. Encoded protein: CASSQTSGRTGELFF.

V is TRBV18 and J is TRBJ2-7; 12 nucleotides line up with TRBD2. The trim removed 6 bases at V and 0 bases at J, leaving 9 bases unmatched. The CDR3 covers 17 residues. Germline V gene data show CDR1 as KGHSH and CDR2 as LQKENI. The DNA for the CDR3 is TGTGCCAGCTCCGGCCCACTAGCGGGAGGACACTCCTACGAGCAGTACTTC. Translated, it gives CASSGPLAGGHSYEQYF.